In its sample, the clone carrying this T cell receptor (beta chain) was seen a few times. Clones were sequenced by immunoSEQ multiplex PCR, and TCRdb holds only the in-frame ones, with some missing. In the table there are more than 95,000 clones, around 87% of which are singletons. The data stem from a study of control samples from healthy donors and cancer patients. V shed 5 bases and J shed 0 bases, with 13 bases lying between them. This CDR3 has 15 residues. CDR1 is WNHNN, CDR2 SYGVQD, per germline (reference sequence). This chain links TRBV10-1 with TRBJ1-1; TRBD1 might be the D (6 bases). Material for sequencing was blood. This TCR came from a man in his forties in good health. CDR3: CASSSYRAMNTEAFF. CDR3 bases: TGCGCCAGCAGTTCGTACAGGGCTATGAACACTGAAGCTTTCTTT.